This T cell receptor beta chain was captured in a study of blood T cell repertoires in COVID-19. Assay used: immunoSEQ multiplex PCR; TCRdb lists only in-frame clones, some missing. The table records about 200,000 clones, around 86% of them present only once. CDR3 length: 14 amino acids. V was clipped by 7 bases and J by 4 bases, with 17 bases between them. From germline, CDR1 is MNHEY and CDR2 SVGAGI. The sample consisted of PBMCs or T cells enriched from blood (not recorded which). This sequence originates from a man in his forties with acute COVID-19. The chain is built from TRBV6-5 and TRBJ2-7, with D possibly TRBD1 on 7 matching bases. The CDR3 coding sequence is TGTGCCAGCAACCGAGGCCCAGGGGGGTACGAGCAGTACTTC. Its protein is CASNRGPGGYEQYF.